This entry is about one TCR beta chain. Its antigen is still unknown. This sample is part of a study of identical twins. Whole-study findings and limits: Fewer insertions were carried by abundant cord blood beta clonotypes, but none was seen in memory repertoires.

Germline CDR1 DFQATT, CDR2 SNEGSKA (reference sequence). Trimming removed 6 bases at V and 6 bases at J, with 21 bases between. This CDR3 is 14 amino acids long. TCRdb processed the 5' RACE reads anew with MiXCR; each CDR3 protein has one entry. The data show about 500,000 distinct CDR3 sequences, with 13% to 15% seen just once and about 0.97% held by the top ten. In addition, the sample was reused for a study of yellow fever vaccine responses in identical twins.

V and J are TRBV20-1 and TRBJ2-7; D possibly corresponds to TRBD2 (5 bases). Sequencing was carried out using CD4+ T cells sorted from blood. This TCR was sampled from a woman aged 18-30 years in good health. The CDR3 DNA follows: TGCAGTGCCTTCAGGAGGCAGGTCCCTGGCGAGCAGTACTTC. Translation: CSAFRRQVPGEQYF.